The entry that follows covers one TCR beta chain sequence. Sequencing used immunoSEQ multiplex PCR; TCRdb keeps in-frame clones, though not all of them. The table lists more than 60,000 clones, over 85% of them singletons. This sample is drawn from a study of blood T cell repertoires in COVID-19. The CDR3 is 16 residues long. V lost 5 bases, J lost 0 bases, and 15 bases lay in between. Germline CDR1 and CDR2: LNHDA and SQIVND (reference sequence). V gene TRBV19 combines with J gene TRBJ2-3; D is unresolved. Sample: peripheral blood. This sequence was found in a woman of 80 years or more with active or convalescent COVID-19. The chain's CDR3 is CASSARVSPSTDTQYF. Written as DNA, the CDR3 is TGTGCCAGTAGTGCCCGGGTATCACCTAGCACAGATACGCAGTATTTT.